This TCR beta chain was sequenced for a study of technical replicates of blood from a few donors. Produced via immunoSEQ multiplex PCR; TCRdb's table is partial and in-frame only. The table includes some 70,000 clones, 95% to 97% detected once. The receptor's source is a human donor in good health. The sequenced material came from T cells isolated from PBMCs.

CDR3 protein: CASGFGLDAGELFF. Written as DNA, the CDR3 is TGTGCTAGTGGTTTTGGGCTTGACGCCGGGGAGCTGTTTTTT. This chain joins TRBV12-5 and TRBJ2-2; unclear D gene. The CDR3 is made up of 14 amino acids. Germline V gives CDR1 LGHNT, CDR2 FRNRAP. V was pared by 3 bases and J by 6 bases, with 11 bases between.